These 4 T cell receptor beta chains came from one sample sequenced in a study of blood T cells in healthy people across ages. A second PCR of 7 to 11 cycles used a sample-barcoded 5' primer and a J-beta primer mix. TCRdb reprocessed the 5' RACE reads with MiXCR, giving one entry per CDR3 protein. The sample holds about 570,000 distinct CDR3 sequences; 27% are singletons and the top ten take roughly 18%. Sequences were obtained from blood. These receptors were obtained from a woman in her sixties or seventies in good health.

This clonotype was recorded a few times. This rearrangement joins TRBV6-5 to TRBJ1-2, with D maybe TRBD1 (5 bases). Between the trimmed V and J ends, which lost 6 bases and 4 bases, there was a span of 18 bases. The CDR3 has 15 residues. Germline values: CDR1 MNHEY, CDR2 SVGAGI. The DNA for the CDR3 is TGTGCCAGCAGCCGCCTGCCGACAGATCCCTATGGCTACACCTTC. Amino acid sequence: CASSRLPTDPYGYTF.

This rearrangement joins TRBV3-1 to TRBJ2-1; D gene ambiguous. CDR1 is LGHDT, CDR2 YNNKEL, per germline (reference sequence). The V end was cut by 7 bases, the J end by 3 bases, with 10 bases between. The CDR3 is made up of 13 amino acids. CDR3 residues: CASTKALYNEQFF. CDR3 DNA: TGTGCCAGCACCAAGGCTCTCTACAATGAGCAGTTCTTC.

V and J are TRBV3-1 and TRBJ2-5, with TRBD2 as a possible D gene (6 bases). The CDR3 runs 16 residues. V was trimmed by 1 base and J by 5 bases, leaving 17 bases between them. Per the germline V gene, CDR1 is LGHDT and CDR2 is YNNKEL (reference sequence). The CDR3 reads CASSQVTSRYGETQYF. CDR3 nucleotide sequence: TGTGCCAGCAGCCAAGTGACTAGTCGGTACGGTGAGACCCAGTACTTC.

This clonotype was counted a few times. The chain uses TRBV20-1 and TRBJ1-5; unclear D gene. CDR3 size: 11 residues. Between the trimmed V and J ends, which lost 1 base and 10 bases, there was a span of 8 bases. The V gene's germline CDR1 is DFQATT and CDR2 SNEGSKA (reference sequence). This chain's CDR3 is CSARAEGPQHF. In DNA form, the CDR3 reads TGCAGTGCTAGAGCAGAGGGCCCCCAGCATTTT.